This TCR beta chain was sequenced during a study of cytomegalovirus exposure and HLA in healthy donors. This clone was counted a single time. Its antigen is unknown. Study-level points and caveats: In a later analysis, HLA-associated beta chains showed higher expansion and lower generation probabilities than comparable chains. Analyzed later, association rates of TCRs varied across HLA loci, with DRB1 most and HLA-C fewest.

The germline V gene has CDR1 SGHAT and CDR2 FQDESV (reference sequence). The CDR3 length is 13 residues. Trimming took off 3 bases at V and 3 bases at J, with 5 bases between the two ends. It was with 60 Vbeta and 13 Jbeta primers that the PCR ran. Sequencing used immunoSEQ multiplex PCR; TCRdb keeps in-frame clones, though not all of them. Altogether some 110,000 clones are present, about 74% being singletons, with the ten largest covering around 5%. Input material: PBMCs. This rearrangement joins TRBV11-1 to TRBJ2-2; D remains unclear. This receptor was identified in a man aged 25-45 years in good health and CMV-seropositive. The CDR3 protein is CASSFTDTGELFF. CDR3 nucleotides: TGTGCCAGCAGCTTTACAGACACCGGGGAGCTGTTTTTT.